This T cell receptor (beta chain) was captured by sequencing in a study of CD8 T cells in ankylosing spondylitis. Study-wide points: Reportedly, matched ankylosing spondylitis synovial fluid was significantly enriched for disease-linked clones. Earlier literature documents some of the motif variants in reactive arthritis synovial fluid and blood. Seven to nine highly homologous variants made up a TCR beta motif, and this motif appeared characteristic of ankylosing spondylitis blood.

On this clonotype itself: The antigen is unknown.

The CDR3 is 13 amino acids. With 4 bases removed from V and 4 bases from J, the gap between germline ends came to 9 bases. Germline V gene lookup returns CDR1 LGHDT and CDR2 YNNKEL (reference sequence). In TCRdb, the 5' RACE reads were re-called with MiXCR into one record per CDR3 protein. This table holds about 90,000 distinct CDR3 sequences, more than 25% found once. The clonotype comes from a male donor with ankylosing spondylitis or in good health (not recorded which). This rearrangement joins TRBV3-1 to TRBJ2-3, with D unresolved. Sequencing input: blood, either unsorted or a sorted T cell fraction (not recorded which). The CDR3 is CASSRTRSDTQYF. In DNA, the CDR3 is TGTGCCAGCAGCCGGACGAGGTCAGATACGCAGTATTTT.